This T cell receptor (beta chain) derives from a study of shared clonotypes between healthy human individuals. The table came from immunoSEQ multiplex PCR; TCRdb's copy has only in-frame clones and leaves some out. Found here are roughly 480,000 clones, roughly 78% of them singletons; the top ten hold 12%. Germline V lookup: CDR1 SGHNT, CDR2 YYREEE (reference sequence). CDR3 size: 16 residues. Losses at the gene ends were 0 bases for V and 6 bases for J; bases not matched to a gene: 7. The sequenced material came from PBMCs. This receptor was taken from a woman aged 40 to 49 in good health. Some clones in this sample may be carry-over from other donors' samples. This sequence joins TRBV5-4 and TRBJ1-3, with 9 bases fitting TRBD1. The CDR3 DNA sequence: TGTGCCAGCAGCTTGGGGGGGAGGACAGGGGCAAACACCATATATTTT. Translating gives CASSLGGRTGANTIYF.